The 27 T cell receptor beta chains below all came from one sample that was sequenced in a study of human T cells and chemical hapten exposure (dated by TCRdb to the early 2020s). The time point label corresponds to: patch test 1, 2 weeks after DPC sensitization. What this sample's treatment or condition label stands for: therapeutic diphenylcyclopropenone sensitization with weekly scalp DPC. Library construction relied on RACE. TCRdb names NextSeq 500 as the instrument used. The public reads were run again by TCRdb, first through fastp at Q25 and then through MiXCR, and only productive beta chains were kept. Records with the same CDR3 protein are collapsed into one entry carrying the most frequent genes and DNA. Present in this sample are some 190,000 distinct CDR3 sequences, 20% to 25% of which were seen just once. The biggest ten clones account for roughly 6.7% of the sample. Here the sequenced sample was whole blood, taken in connection with sensitization to the hapten diphenylcyclopropenone (DPC). The receptors were sampled from a woman between 50 and 59 years old with alopecia areata. Some clones in this sample may be carry-over from other donors' samples.

This clonotype was picked up a small number of times. V and J are TRBV5-1 and TRBJ1-2; no firm D call. V was shortened by 0 bases and J by 6 bases, with 9 bases between the two germline ends. The CDR3 has 13 residues. The germline V gene has CDR1 SGHRS and CDR2 YFSETQ. The CDR3, as DNA: TGCGCCAGCAGCTTGGTGGAAGGGCATGGCTACACCTTC. It is translated as CASSLVEGHGYTF. The full variable domain, rest sourced from reference TRBV5-1 and TRBJ1-2, is KAGVTQTPRYLIKTRGQQVTLSCSPISGHRSVSWYQQTPGQGLQFLFEYFSETQRNKGNFPGRFSGRQFSNSRSEMNVSTLELGDSALYLCASSLVEGHGYTFGSGTRLTVV.

V gene TRBV14 combines with J gene TRBJ2-5; no reliable D call. Germline CDR1 SGHDN, CDR2 FVKESK. The ends were cut back, 3 bases at V and 6 bases at J, with 8 bases in the middle. CDR3 length equals 12 residues. The CDR3, as DNA: TGTGCCAGCAGCCACACTCGAAAGACCCAGTACTTC. Translating it yields CASSHTRKTQYF.

This clonotype was picked up a small number of times. This chain joins TRBV5-6 and TRBJ1-5, with a possible D match to TRBD1 (5 bases). V lost 1 base to trimming and J lost 0 bases, with 11 bases between them. The CDR3 has 16 amino acids. The germline V gene has CDR1 SGHDT and CDR2 YYEEEE. The CDR3, as DNA: TGTGCCAGCAGCTTGTTCGGAGGGGATAGCAATCAGCCCCAGCATTTT. This sequence encodes CASSLFGGDSNQPQHF.

The J gene is TRBJ1-5, the V gene TRBV7-9; D is undetermined. CDR1 and CDR2 (germline): SEHNR, FQNEAQ (reference sequence). CDR3 length: 12 residues. The germline V and J ends were trimmed by 1 base and 9 bases, with 7 bases remaining between them. The CDR3 DNA is TGTGCCAGCAGCTTAGAGGGCGGGCCCCAGCATTTT. Its protein product is CASSLEGGPQHF.

The chain employs TRBV12-3 or TRBV12-4 and TRBJ1-2, with 8 positions matching TRBD1. V dropped 6 bases and J dropped 6; count of bases not matched to a gene: 0. CDR3 length: 11 residues. The CDR3 nucleotides read TGTGCCAGCAGGGACAGGGATGGCTACACCTTC. This encodes CASRDRDGYTF.

Notes on this clonotype: No conserved phenylalanine or tryptophan ends this CDR3, so it is likely a read error. The DNA is omitted, as the CDR3 cannot be located on it reliably, and the CDR3 follows TCRdb's listing. The chain uses TRBV5-1 and TRBJ2-7. The CDR3 sequence runs 10 residues, both termini included. Germline CDR1 reads SGHRS; CDR2 reads YFSETQ. CDR3 sequence reads: CASSPTPVYL.

This rearrangement joins TRBV2 to TRBJ1-5, with unresolved D. This CDR3 has 14 residues. Germline values: CDR1 SNHLY, CDR2 FYNNEI. V lost 3 bases to trimming and J lost 3 bases, with 9 bases between them. The CDR3 DNA is TGTGCCAGCAGTGACACTCTCCCCAATCAGCCCCAGCATTTT. This encodes CASSDTLPNQPQHF.

This clonotype was detected a few times. The CDR3 region is CASGLAEGEQFF. The CDR3 nucleotides read TGCGCCAGTGGGCTAGCAGAAGGTGAGCAGTTCTTC. The gene calls are TRBV10-2 and TRBJ2-1; D is possibly TRBD2 (5 bases). The CDR3 spans 12 residues. Between the trimmed V and J ends, which lost 9 bases and 9 bases, there was a span of 15 bases. Germline values: CDR1 WSHSY, CDR2 SAAADI.

The chain joins TRBV10-3 to TRBJ2-7; tentatively, D is TRBD1 (5 bases). Germline V gives CDR1 ENHRY, CDR2 SYGVKD. Trimming stripped 0 bases from V and 7 bases from J, with 13 bases between. The CDR3 totals 14 residues. The CDR3 coding sequence is TGTGCCATCAGTGAGTCGACAGCCCTCTTTGAGCAGTACTTC. This encodes CAISESTALFEQYF.

The J gene is TRBJ2-5, the V gene TRBV29-1; D is perhaps TRBD1 (6 bases). Germline values: CDR1 SQVTM, CDR2 ANQGSEA. This CDR3 is built from 15 residues. V lost 2 bases, J lost 5 bases, and 18 bases lay in between. The CDR3 is CSVEPTSGVVETQYF. The CDR3 nucleotides are TGCAGCGTTGAACCTACTTCAGGGGTCGTGGAGACCCAGTACTTC.

The rearrangement uses TRBV5-1 and TRBJ2-7, with D possibly matching TRBD2 (5 bases). V was cut by 4 bases and J by 2 bases, with 16 bases left in between. Germline values: CDR1 SGHRS, CDR2 YFSETQ. The CDR3 spans 15 residues. The CDR3 sequence: CASSADSSSAYEQYF. CDR3 nucleotides: TGCGCCAGCAGCGCGGATAGTAGTAGCGCCTACGAGCAGTACTTC.

This chain links TRBV15 with TRBJ1-2; 7 bases match TRBD1. The V gene's germline CDR1 is LNHNV and CDR2 YYDKDF (reference sequence). CDR3 length: 14 amino acids. V shed 3 bases and J 3 bases; nucleotides not matched to a gene: 4. The CDR3, as DNA: TGTGCCACCAGCAGGGGAGGGACAGACTATGGCTACACCTTC. Protein sequence: CATSRGGTDYGYTF.

The CDR3 coding sequence is TGTGCCATCAATCCGAGCGGGAGTCTCGAGACCCAGTACTTC. Protein product: CAINPSGSLETQYF. The V and J genes are TRBV10-3 and TRBJ2-5, with 8 bases fitting TRBD2. Germline CDR1 ENHRY, CDR2 SYGVKD. The CDR3 extends over 14 amino acids. The trim removed 7 bases at V and 5 bases at J, leaving 9 bases unmatched.

The chain is built from TRBV3-1 and TRBJ2-7; D might be TRBD1 (5 bases). Germline-derived CDR1 and CDR2 are LGHDT and YNNKEL (reference sequence). The V end lost 2 bases, the J end lost 3 bases, and 11 bases lay between the germline ends. This CDR3 comprises 14 residues. CDR3 residues: CASSQTQGDYEQYF. For the CDR3, the DNA is TGTGCCAGCAGCCAAACCCAAGGGGACTACGAGCAGTACTTC.

This clonotype was seen at least ten times. This chain links TRBV6-2 or TRBV6-3 with TRBJ2-5; 7 bases map to TRBD2. The germline V gene encodes CDR1 MNHEY and CDR2 SVGEGT. CDR3 length: 15 residues. V gave up 6 bases and J gave up 7 bases; unmatched junction bases: 14. Here the CDR3 reads CASRPGLGGLVTQYF. DNA of the CDR3: TGTGCCAGCAGGCCCGGACTGGGAGGGCTCGTGACCCAGTACTTC.

This clonotype was detected many times. The chain has TRBV12-3 or TRBV12-4 and TRBJ2-3; 8 bases fit TRBD2. The CDR3 has 14 amino acids. J was trimmed by 4 bases and V by 4 bases; bases with no gene match: 4. This chain's CDR3 is CASSWGLVPDTQYF. The DNA of the CDR3 is TGTGCCAGCAGTTGGGGACTAGTACCAGATACGCAGTATTTT.

This sequence joins TRBV6-6 and TRBJ2-1, with 9 bases aligning to TRBD2. Trimming at V came to 2 bases and at J to 4 bases, leaving 9 bases not matched to a gene. This CDR3 is 17 amino acids long. Germline-derived CDR1 and CDR2 are MNHNY and SVGAGI (reference sequence). The CDR3 nucleotides are TGTGCCAGCAGTTACCGTCTTGTAGCGGGAGCTTACAATGAGCAGTTCTTC. Translated, it gives CASSYRLVAGAYNEQFF.

This clonotype was observed a few times. The rearrangement uses TRBV18 and TRBJ2-2, with a weak D call TRBD1 (6 bases). V was trimmed by 4 bases and J by 8 bases, leaving 14 bases between them. The CDR3 runs to 14 residues. Germline-derived CDR1 and CDR2 are KGHSH and LQKENI. The CDR3 sequence is CASSQSSGQGELFF. The CDR3, as DNA: TGTGCCAGCTCACAGTCAAGCGGACAGGGGGAGCTGTTTTTT.

This clonotype has ten or more counts. V usage is TRBV20-1 and J usage is TRBJ2-3; no reliable D call. CDR3 length: 17 amino acids. Trimming cost V 5 bases and J 2 bases, with 23 bases left between them. Germline V gene data show CDR1 as DFQATT and CDR2 as SNEGSKA (reference sequence). CDR3 region: CSAPHYDHPAPTDTQYF. As DNA, the CDR3 is TGCAGTGCTCCTCACTACGACCACCCAGCCCCCACAGATACGCAGTATTTT.

The rearrangement joins TRBV6-5 to TRBJ1-2; 9 bases fit TRBD1. This CDR3 is 15 amino acids long. J gave up 5 bases and V 10 bases, and 14 bases lay outside the gene matches. CDR1 MNHEY and CDR2 SVGAGI come from the germline V gene. The CDR3 DNA is TGTGCCACCCGGGACAGGGAAGTAGATTTTTATGGCTACACCTTC. Amino acid sequence: CATRDREVDFYGYTF.

The chain uses TRBV7-9 and TRBJ2-1; 11 positions match TRBD2. Trimming took 3 bases from V and 6 from J; bases not matched to a gene: 7. Germline V lookup: CDR1 SEHNR, CDR2 FQNEAQ (reference sequence). The CDR3 covers 16 residues. CDR3 sequence reads: CASSFAPSGRPNEQFF. DNA of the CDR3: TGTGCCAGCAGCTTCGCCCCTAGCGGGAGGCCCAATGAGCAGTTCTTC.

The chain uses TRBV9 and TRBJ1-1; 8 positions agree with TRBD1. This CDR3 has 14 amino acids. From germline, CDR1 is SGDLS and CDR2 YYNGEE. Unmatched junction bases numbered 1, after V lost 2 bases and J lost 1 base. The CDR3 DNA is TGTGCCAGCAGCGTCACAGGGGGGAACACTGAAGCTTTCTTT. Translated: CASSVTGGNTEAFF.

The J gene is TRBJ2-7, the V gene TRBV3-1; 7 nucleotides align to TRBD2. The junction had 6 bases not matched to a gene; V was cut back by 5 bases and J by 2 bases. CDR3 length equals 14 residues. CDR1 and CDR2 (germline): LGHDT, YNNKEL (reference sequence). CDR3 sequence: CASSTRTSPYEQYF. DNA of the CDR3: TGTGCCAGCAGCACCCGGACTAGTCCCTACGAGCAGTACTTC.

The table lists this clonotype with a few counts. This chain uses TRBV20-1 with TRBJ2-1; D remains unclear. Germline V gene data show CDR1 as DFQATT and CDR2 as SNEGSKA (reference sequence). This CDR3 contains 14 residues. The germline V and J ends were trimmed by 0 bases and 0 bases, with 6 bases remaining between them. As DNA, the CDR3 is TGCAGTGCTAGAGACAAGTTCTCCTACAATGAGCAGTTCTTC. The encoded protein is CSARDKFSYNEQFF.

The chain couples TRBV3-1 to TRBJ2-2, with 12 bases lining up with TRBD2. This CDR3 has 16 amino acids. Germline assignment: CDR1 LGHDT and CDR2 YNNKEL (reference sequence). Germline trimming cut 1 base from V and 4 bases from J; bases unmatched to any gene: 1. CDR3 amino acids: CASSQGLAGVTGELFF. The CDR3 DNA reads TGTGCCAGCAGCCAAGGACTAGCGGGAGTCACCGGGGAGCTGTTTTTT. The full variable domain, in which reference TRBV3-1 and TRBJ2-2 provide the parts outside the CDR3, is DTAVSQTPKYLVTQMGNDKSIKCEQNLGHDTMYWYKQDSKKFLKIMFSYNNKELIINETVPNRFSPKSPDKAHLNLHINSLELGDSAVYFCASSQGLAGVTGELFFGEGSRLTVL.

V usage is TRBV27 and J usage is TRBJ1-5, with TRBD1 matching over 7 bases. The CDR3 is made up of 15 amino acids. V lost 7 bases, J lost 2 bases, and 8 bases stayed unmatched. Germline CDR1 MNHEY, CDR2 SMNVEV (reference sequence). The CDR3 bases are TGTGCCAGCACTTCCGGGACAGCAGGCAATCAGCCCCAGCATTTT. As protein: CASTSGTAGNQPQHF.

The chain links TRBV7-9 to TRBJ2-3; 13 nucleotides agree with TRBD2. V lost 6 bases, J lost 3 bases, and 9 bases stayed unmatched. Looked up from germline, CDR1 is SEHNR and CDR2 is FQNEAQ (reference sequence). The CDR3 runs to 17 residues. CDR3 coding DNA: TGTGCCAGCAGAAAGGGGACTAGCGGGAAGGGAACAGATACGCAGTATTTT. Translation gives CASRKGTSGKGTDTQYF. The full variable domain, with the rest looked up from reference TRBV7-9 and TRBJ2-3, is DTGVSQNPRHKITKRGQNVTFRCDPISEHNRLYWYRQTLGQGPEFLTYFQNEAQLEKSRLLSDRFSAERPKGSFSTLEIQRTEQGDSAMYLCASRKGTSGKGTDTQYFGPGTRLTVL.